What follows describes a single TCR beta chain. The antigen remains undetermined. Using immunoSEQ multiplex PCR, the repertoire was profiled, and TCRdb retains in-frame clones only, with some absent. The sample holds about 38,000 clones; roughly 70% are singletons and the top ten take roughly 7%. These data are taken from a study of early stage breast cancer tumors. Overall study context: Of around 15 invasive breast tumors, twelve were hormone receptor-positive, HER2-negative. Average read coverage per sample was approximately 9.4-fold.

Study results and caveats: Tumors had 2.5 to 3-fold higher T cell density and higher clonality than adjacent normal breast tissue. Blood repertoires resembled normal breast more than tumor.

CDR1 is SGHRS, CDR2 YFSETQ, per germline. Trimming left V 6 bases short and J 1 base short, with 14 bases between. The CDR3 contains 14 residues. The J gene is TRBJ2-7, the V gene TRBV5-1; D possibly corresponds to TRBD2 (5 bases). Sequenced sample: blood. This clonotype was obtained from a person aged 55 to 70 with breast cancer. CDR3 loop: CASTPSAGSYEQYF. For the CDR3, the DNA is TGCGCCAGCACCCCTTCTGCGGGTTCCTACGAGCAGTACTTC.